This TCR beta chain is drawn from a study of T-cell memory formation after mild COVID-19. Study observations and caveats: CD4/CD8 balance held among clones contracting day 15 to 85, and later expanders leaned CD4+.

In the case of this clonotype: Its antigen is as yet unknown.

Germline V gene lookup returns CDR1 SGHTA and CDR2 FQGNSA. The germline V and J ends were trimmed by 6 bases and 6 bases, with 21 bases remaining between them. The CDR3 is made up of 15 amino acids. TCRdb re-derived calls from the 5' RACE reads in MiXCR, one entry per CDR3 protein. The data contain hundreds of thousands of distinct CDR3 sequences, roughly 22% of them singletons. This clonotype originated in an adult woman who had mild COVID-19 (a few samples of this study predate the infection). Cell type and time point are not known. V is TRBV7-2 and J is TRBJ2-7; the D gene is possibly TRBD2 (7 bases). Sequenced: PBMCs or a T cell subset sorted from them (not recorded which). CDR3 region: CASSRQSGGPGEQYF. The CDR3 bases are TGTGCCAGCAGTCGCCAGTCCGGGGGGCCGGGCGAGCAGTACTTC.